One and the same sample provided the 11 T cell receptor beta chains below, sequenced in a study of blood T cell repertoires in COVID-19. Sequencing was performed with immunoSEQ multiplex PCR; in TCRdb, only in-frame clones are kept and a portion is missing. The sample consists of 140,000 to 150,000 clones, more than 75% of them appearing once. The specimen sequenced was peripheral blood. These receptors all come from a woman aged 50 to 60 with acute or convalescent COVID-19.

This clone is a singleton in its sample. Here the CDR3 DNA reads TGTGCCACTCAAGAGGCAGGAGGATATGGCTACACCTTC. Translated: CATQEAGGYGYTF. The genes are TRBV19 and TRBJ1-2; no clear D. The CDR3 loop spans 13 amino acids. Per germline, CDR1 LNHDA and CDR2 SQIVND (reference sequence). Trimming removed 10 bases from V and 5 bases from J, with 17 bases in between.

In this sample, this clone turned up once. The rearrangement joins TRBV7-3 to TRBJ2-5; 8 bases are a match to TRBD1. The junction had 6 bases not matched to a gene; V was cut back by 5 bases and J by 7 bases. Germline lookup yields CDR1 SGHTA and CDR2 FQGTGA. The CDR3 spans 13 residues. CDR3 loop: CASSAGQGGTQYF. The CDR3 nucleotides read TGTGCCAGCAGCGCAGGACAGGGCGGGACCCAGTACTTC.

The rearrangement joins TRBV5-1 to TRBJ1-4; 7 bases are shared with TRBD1. Germline CDR1 and CDR2: SGHRS and YFSETQ. After removal of 2 bases from V and 8 bases from J, the junction contained 12 bases not matched to a gene. This CDR3 has 16 amino acids. The CDR3, as DNA: TGCGCCAGCAGCTTTGGGGGACAGTCTCTGGGGGAAAAACTGTTTTTT. Translation: CASSFGGQSLGEKLFF.

This chain joins TRBV5-4 and TRBJ2-7; the match to TRBD2 covers 9 bases. Unmatched junction bases numbered 8, after V lost 3 bases and J lost 4 bases. CDR1 SGHNT and CDR2 YYREEE come from the germline V gene (reference sequence). The CDR3 is made up of 15 amino acids. CDR3 residues: CASSSGRLAVYEQYF. The CDR3 bases are TGTGCCAGCAGCTCGGGTAGACTAGCGGTGTACGAGCAGTACTTC.

The genes are TRBV7-6 and TRBJ1-2; 7 positions agree with TRBD1. This CDR3 has 13 residues. Germline loops: CDR1 SGHVS, CDR2 FNYEAQ. V gave up 5 bases and J gave up 5 bases; unmatched junction bases: 5. The CDR3 nucleotides read TGTGCCAGCAGCCAAGTGACAGGGTATGGCTACACCTTC. This codes for CASSQVTGYGYTF.

This clone was seen a few times. The chain recombines TRBV9 with TRBJ1-4; 7 positions match TRBD1. The CDR3 has 14 amino acids. V lost 3 bases to trimming and J lost 7 bases; unmatched junction nucleotides: 6. CDR1 and CDR2 from the germline V gene are SGDLS and YYNGEE. The CDR3 region is CASSADRLREKLFF. The CDR3 DNA reads TGTGCCAGCAGCGCGGACAGGTTGCGTGAAAAACTGTTTTTT.

The CDR3 reads CASSLAGPTLHF. The CDR3 coding sequence is TGTGCCAGCAGTTTAGCGGGGCCTACCCTCCACTTT. The gene calls are TRBV12-3 or TRBV12-4 and TRBJ1-6; TRBD1 is a possible D gene (5 bases). CDR3 length: 12 residues. The ends were cut back, 0 bases at V and 14 bases at J, with 8 bases in the middle.

V is TRBV19 and J is TRBJ1-1; D is undetermined. The CDR3 has 15 amino acids. CDR1 and CDR2 from the germline V gene are LNHDA and SQIVND (reference sequence). Trimming took off 4 bases at V and 1 base at J, with 13 bases between the two ends. CDR3 sequence (DNA): TGTGCCAGTAGTAGTAGGGCTCGGGAGAACACTGAAGCTTTCTTT. This translates into CASSSRARENTEAFF.

CDR3 loop: CASSVVDRKNEKLFF. In DNA form, the CDR3 reads TGTGCCAGCAGCGTAGTCGACAGGAAAAATGAAAAACTGTTTTTT. The chain carries TRBV7-2 and TRBJ1-4, with TRBD1 as a possible D gene (6 bases). The V and J ends lost 5 bases and 5 bases respectively, with 15 bases between them. CDR3 length equals 15 residues. Germline V CDR1 and CDR2: SGHTA, FQGNSA.

This clone came up a few times. This rearrangement joins TRBV3-1 (or the pseudogene TRBV3-2) to TRBJ2-2, with 7 bases lining up with TRBD1. After removal of 8 bases from V and 0 bases from J, the junction contained 0 bases not matched to a gene. Germline V gene data show CDR1 as LGHDT and CDR2 as YNNKEL (reference sequence). This CDR3 region has 13 residues. This chain's CDR3 is CASDRANTGELFF. The DNA for the CDR3 is TGTGCCAGCGACAGGGCGAACACCGGGGAGCTGTTTTTT.

The chain has TRBV7-3 and TRBJ2-3; D gene uncertain. The V and J ends lost 5 bases and 3 bases respectively, with 15 bases between them. CDR1 is SGHTA, CDR2 FQGTGA, per germline. The CDR3 runs 15 residues. CDR3 sequence (DNA): TGTGCCAGCAGCCGAGAGTACCAGACAACAGATACGCAGTATTTT. It is translated as CASSREYQTTDTQYF.